The clone carrying this T cell receptor beta chain appeared once. TCRdb's table, derived via immunoSEQ multiplex PCR, lists solely in-frame clones and lacks some. The sample consists of approximately 100,000 clones, about 85% of them appearing once. The sample is drawn from a study of OX40 agonist ivuxolimab in advanced cancers. Study-level background: Ivuxolimab, an antibody that agonizes OX40 (CD134), was administered to the patients. One hepatocellular carcinoma and a couple of cutaneous melanoma patients partially responded.

The V gene's germline CDR1 is SGHRS and CDR2 YFSETQ. The CDR3 has 14 amino acids. V lost 5 bases, J lost 8 bases, and 17 bases lay in between. The origin of this receptor is an adult with an advanced solid tumor such as melanoma, head and neck, liver or kidney cancer. The J gene is TRBJ1-3, the V gene TRBV5-1; no definite D call. The material was CD4+ or CD8+ T cells sorted from blood, obtained in a trial of the OX40 agonist ivuxolimab. CDR3 bases: TGCGCCAGCAGTCTTGGCCGGTTTCGGCACACCATATATTTT. It yields the protein CASSLGRFRHTIYF.